The 21 T cell receptor beta chains presented below share a single source sample, sequenced in a study of cytomegalovirus exposure and HLA in healthy donors. The study ran its PCR with 60 Vbeta and 13 Jbeta primers. Data came from immunoSEQ multiplex PCR; TCRdb stores just in-frame clones and leaves some out. The sample includes 220,000 or so clones, approximately 82% of them seen just once. The sequenced sample was PBMCs. The origin of the receptors is a male donor in good health and CMV-seronegative.

The chain carries TRBV30 and TRBJ1-2; D might be TRBD1 (6 bases). The CDR3 has 14 amino acids. The germline V gene has CDR1 GTSNPN and CDR2 SVGIG (reference sequence). Trimming stripped 1 base from V and 4 bases from J, with 13 bases between. The CDR3 loop is CAWSGTAVTYGYTF. As DNA, the CDR3 is TGTGCCTGGAGTGGGACAGCTGTAACCTATGGCTACACCTTC.

The chain joins TRBV11-3 to TRBJ1-5; D is undetermined. The CDR3 is made up of 17 amino acids. The V and J ends lost 1 base and 0 bases respectively, with 13 bases between them. Per germline, CDR1 SGHNT and CDR2 YENEEA. Here the CDR3 reads CASSLVSTTDSNQPQHF. The CDR3 bases are TGTGCCAGCAGCTTAGTCTCGACAACTGATAGCAATCAGCCCCAGCATTTT.

This clone was counted only a few times. V is TRBV5-1 and J is TRBJ1-1; no definite D call. Germline CDR1 SGHRS, CDR2 YFSETQ. Deletions cut 0 bases from V and 6 bases from J, with 15 bases between. This CDR3 is 15 amino acids long. The CDR3 region is CASSLGPRSQAEAFF. The CDR3 DNA sequence: TGCGCCAGCAGCTTGGGTCCTCGGTCGCAGGCTGAAGCTTTCTTT.

About this clone: One end of the junction varies from germline; a read error may be responsible. The rearrangement uses TRBV29-1 and TRBJ2-1; the match to TRBD2 covers 8 bases. The CDR3 spans 13 residues. Germline V gene data show CDR1 as SQVTM and CDR2 as ANQGSEA. CDR3 amino acids: CSVETSGDNGQFF. CDR3 in DNA: TGCAGCGTTGAAACTAGCGGAGACAATGGGCAGTTCTTC.

The count of this clone is one. This chain links TRBV6-1 with TRBJ2-7, with D possibly being TRBD2 (7 bases). Germline loops: CDR1 MNHNS, CDR2 SASEGT. There are 13 residues in the CDR3. Trimming left V 3 bases short and J 9 bases short, with 15 bases between. CDR3: CASSDPGRGRQYF. CDR3 DNA: TGTGCCAGCAGTGACCCCGGGCGGGGGCGGCAGTACTTC.

The genes are TRBV6-1 and TRBJ1-5, with 9 nucleotides matching TRBD1. Germline values: CDR1 MNHNS, CDR2 SASEGT. The V gene end was trimmed by 6 bases and the J gene end by 2 bases; junction bases not matched to a gene: 5. The CDR3 is made up of 15 amino acids. Here the CDR3 DNA reads TGTGCCAGCAGGGACAGGGGCCGCGGCAATCAGCCCCAGCATTTT. This gives the protein CASRDRGRGNQPQHF.

Only a few counts were recorded for this clone. The chain has TRBV28 and TRBJ1-5; 7 bases agree with TRBD1. The CDR3 contains 15 residues. V lost 4 bases to trimming and J lost 6 bases; unmatched junction nucleotides: 9. Looked up from germline, CDR1 is MDHEN and CDR2 is SYDVKM. The CDR3 DNA reads as TGTGCCAGCAGTTCCCCCGACAGGGCGGCTCAGCCCCAGCATTTT. This gives the protein CASSSPDRAAQPQHF.

The CDR3 here is CASSSTGQEDTQYF. The DNA for the CDR3 is TGTGCCAGCAGCTCGACAGGGCAGGAGGATACGCAGTATTTT. The gene calls are TRBV5-4 and TRBJ2-3; the match to TRBD1 covers 7 bases. V trimming: 3 bases; J trimming: 6 bases; junction bases outside the gene matches: 7. The CDR3 has 14 residues. Germline V gives CDR1 SGHNT, CDR2 YYREEE (reference sequence).

V gene TRBV28 combines with J gene TRBJ2-7; D might be TRBD2 (5 bases). V dropped 6 bases and J dropped 0 bases, with 9 bases sitting between them. Germline V gene sequence: CDR1 MDHEN, CDR2 SYDVKM. The CDR3 is 13 amino acids. CDR3 bases: TGTGCCAGCAGGGAGGCGAGCTCCTACGAGCAGTACTTC. Translating gives CASREASSYEQYF.

The chain has TRBV23-1 and TRBJ2-2; TRBD1 matches 8 bases. TRBV23-1 is noted as an ORF with a role that remains uncertain. V lost 7 bases, J lost 0 bases, and 10 bases stayed unmatched. The CDR3 extends over 17 amino acids. The CDR3 loop is CASKYWTGITNTGELFF. CDR3 sequence (DNA): TGCGCCAGCAAATACTGGACAGGGATAACGAACACCGGGGAGCTGTTTTTT.

The V gene is TRBV15, the J gene TRBJ2-5; the match to TRBD2 covers 7 bases. J was trimmed by 5 bases and V by 4 bases; bases with no gene match: 10. The CDR3 totals 15 residues. CDR1 and CDR2 (germline): LNHNV, YYDKDF (reference sequence). The CDR3 nucleotides read TGTGCCACCAGCATAGTGGGGAGGGCCGCCGAGACCCAGTACTTC. Translated: CATSIVGRAAETQYF.

This sequence joins TRBV9 and TRBJ2-7; TRBD1 might be the D (5 bases). CDR1 is SGDLS, CDR2 YYNGEE, per germline. The CDR3 is 15 amino acids. The V end was cut by 4 bases, the J end by 1 base, with 15 bases between. Here the CDR3 reads CASSPQDIFSYEQYF. The CDR3 DNA reads TGTGCCAGCAGCCCGCAGGACATTTTTTCCTACGAGCAGTACTTC. The variable domain in full, completed from reference TRBV9 and TRBJ2-7, reads DSGVTQTPKHLITATGQRVTLRCSPRSGDLSVYWYQQSLDQGLQFLIQYYNGEERAKGNILERFSAQQFPDLHSELNLSSLELGDSALYFCASSPQDIFSYEQYFGPGTRLTVT.

The chain employs TRBV6-5 and TRBJ2-2, with 10 bases aligning to TRBD2. The CDR3 consists of 16 residues. The germline gives CDR1 MNHEY, CDR2 SVGAGI. The trim removed 4 bases at V and 4 bases at J, leaving 6 bases unmatched. CDR3 nucleotides: TGTGCCAGCAGTTTGTCCCTAGCGGGGGTCACCGGGGAGCTGTTTTTT. It yields the protein CASSLSLAGVTGELFF.

The V and J genes are TRBV5-1 and TRBJ2-1; 14 bases are shared with TRBD2. Trimming cost V 2 bases and J 4 bases; bases outside gene matches: 5. This CDR3 region has 17 residues. The germline V gene encodes CDR1 SGHRS and CDR2 YFSETQ. The CDR3 loop is CASSFPRLAGGYNEQFF. The CDR3 DNA follows: TGCGCCAGCAGCTTCCCCCGACTAGCGGGAGGGTACAATGAGCAGTTCTTC.

This chain joins TRBV4-1 and TRBJ2-5; D gene uncertain. The CDR3 spans 14 residues. V dropped 0 bases and J dropped 2 bases, with 7 bases sitting between them. Germline V gene sequence: CDR1 MGHRA, CDR2 YSYEKL. The CDR3 sequence: CASSQDSGQETQYF. The CDR3 coding sequence is TGCGCCAGCAGCCAAGATTCAGGACAAGAGACCCAGTACTTC.

This clone was seen just once. The chain uses TRBV25-1 and TRBJ2-7, with a possible D match to TRBD2 (6 bases). Trimming shortened V by 8 bases and J by 1 base, and 18 bases separated the two germline ends. The CDR3 consists of 15 residues. From germline, CDR1 is MGHDK and CDR2 SYGVNS. CDR3 coding DNA: TGTGCCAGCCGTATGACTAGTGCTGGGTCCTACGAGCAGTACTTC. It yields the protein CASRMTSAGSYEQYF.

The genes are TRBV9 and TRBJ2-7; 12 nucleotides agree with TRBD1. V shed 4 bases, J shed 5 bases, and the junction held 7 bases outside the gene matches. The CDR3 loop spans 15 amino acids. Germline CDR1 and CDR2: SGDLS and YYNGEE. The CDR3 spells CASSLRGTGGNEQYF. The DNA of the CDR3 is TGTGCCAGCAGCCTCCGCGGGACAGGGGGCAACGAGCAGTACTTC.

The chain couples TRBV5-4 to TRBJ2-7, with 8 positions matching TRBD2. CDR1 and CDR2 from the germline V gene are SGHNT and YYREEE (reference sequence). This CDR3 has 15 amino acids. V lost 4 bases to trimming and J lost 3 bases; unmatched junction nucleotides: 9. CDR3 residues: CASSGGTRGNYEQYF. In DNA, the CDR3 is TGTGCCAGCAGCGGAGGGACTAGAGGAAACTACGAGCAGTACTTC.

This clone was picked up one time. The chain links TRBV5-1 to TRBJ2-1, with 9 bases identical to TRBD1. CDR3 size: 14 residues. Germline assignment: CDR1 SGHRS and CDR2 YFSETQ. V gave up 4 bases and J gave up 8 bases; unmatched junction bases: 7. The CDR3 DNA reads TGCGCCAGCAGCGCGGACAGGGGCGGCGATGAGCAGTTCTTC. It translates to CASSADRGGDEQFF. The complete variable domain, with remaining parts taken from reference TRBV5-1 and TRBJ2-1, reads KAGVTQTPRYLIKTRGQQVTLSCSPISGHRSVSWYQQTPGQGLQFLFEYFSETQRNKGNFPGRFSGRQFSNSRSEMNVSTLELGDSALYLCASSADRGGDEQFFGPGTRLTVL.

The genes are TRBV18 and TRBJ1-4; D perhaps matches TRBD1 (5 bases). This CDR3 has 13 amino acids. V lost 3 bases and J lost 7, with 9 bases in between. CDR1 is KGHSH and CDR2 is LQKENI in the germline V gene. The CDR3 DNA reads TGTGCCAGCTCACCGGGGGAGGTTGAAAAACTGTTTTTT. It is translated as CASSPGEVEKLFF.

The chain carries TRBV7-6 and TRBJ2-5; D is possibly TRBD2 (6 bases). Trimming removed 5 bases at V and 3 bases at J, with 13 bases between. The germline CDR1 and CDR2 sequences are SGHVS and FNYEAQ. CDR3 size: 14 residues. Written as DNA, the CDR3 is TGTGCCAGCAGCCCCCCGGCGGGAAAAGAGACCCAGTACTTC. It specifies CASSPPAGKETQYF.